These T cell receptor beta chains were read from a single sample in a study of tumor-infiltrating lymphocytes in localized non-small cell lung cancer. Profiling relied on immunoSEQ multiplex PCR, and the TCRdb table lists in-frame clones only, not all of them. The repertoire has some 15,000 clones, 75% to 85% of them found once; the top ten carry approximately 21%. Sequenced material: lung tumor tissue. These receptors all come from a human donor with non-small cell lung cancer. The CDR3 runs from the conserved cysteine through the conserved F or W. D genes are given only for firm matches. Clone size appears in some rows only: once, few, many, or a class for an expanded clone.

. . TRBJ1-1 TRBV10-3 TGTGCCATCAGGACGGGACTGCGGAACACTGAAGCTTTCTTT CAIRTGLRNTEAFF
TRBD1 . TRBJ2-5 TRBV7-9 TGTGCCAGCAGCTTAGAGGGACAGGGACAAGAGACCCAGTACTTC CASSLEGQGQETQYF
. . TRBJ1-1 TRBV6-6 TGTGCCAGCAGCCCCTTCCAGGCCGCTGAAGCTTTCTTT CASSPFQAAEAFF
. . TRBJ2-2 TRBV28 TGTGCCAGCAGGAATACCGGGGAGCTGTTTTTT CASRNTGELFF
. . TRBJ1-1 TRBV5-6 TGTGCCAGCAGCTTGGGACAGCTCAATGAAGCTTTCTTT CASSLGQLNEAFF
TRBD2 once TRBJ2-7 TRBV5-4 TGTGCCAGCAGCTCGGGAGGCGGACGCGAGGCGAGGTACTTC CASSSGGGREARYF
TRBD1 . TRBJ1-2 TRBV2 TGTGCCAGCAGTTCCACAGGGGGGAACTACACCTTC CASSSTGGNYTF
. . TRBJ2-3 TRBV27 TGTGCCAGCAGTTGGATGGATACGCAGTATTTT CASSWMDTQYF
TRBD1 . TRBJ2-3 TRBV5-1 TGCGCCAGCAGCTTGCAGGGACAGCACACAGATACGCAGTATTTT CASSLQGQHTDTQYF
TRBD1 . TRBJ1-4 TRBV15 TGTGCCACCAGCAGAGATCGGACAGGGGATAATGAAAAACTGTTTTTT CATSRDRTGDNEKLFF
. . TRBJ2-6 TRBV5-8 TGTGCCAGCGGATCTCCAGGGGCCAACGTCCTGACTTTC CASGSPGANVLTF
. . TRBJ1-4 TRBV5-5 TGTGCCAGCAGCTTGGAAGGGGCAAGGAAACTGTTTTTT CASSLEGARKLFF
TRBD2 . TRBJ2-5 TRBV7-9 TGTGCCAGCAGCGGAAGGGGCGTGGCTAGCGGGGGGCAACGGGAGACCCAGTACTTC CASSGRGVASGGQRETQYF
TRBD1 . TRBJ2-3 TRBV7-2 TGTGCCAGCAGCCCCGGGACAGGGACAGATACGCAGTATTTT CASSPGTGTDTQYF
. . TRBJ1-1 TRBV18 TGTGCCAGCTCACCACCGAGTGACACTGAAGCTTTCTTT CASSPPSDTEAFF
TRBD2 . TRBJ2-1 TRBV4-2 TGTGCCAGCAGCCAAGTCCTAGCGGGGGGTAGTGAGCAGTTCTTC CASSQVLAGGSEQFF
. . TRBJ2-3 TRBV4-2 TGTGCCAGCAGTCCAAGCGGAGGGACCGGAGATACGCAGTATTTT CASSPSGGTGDTQYF
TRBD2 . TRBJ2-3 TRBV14 TGTGCCAGCAGCCAACCCCCCGGGACTAGCGGGGCTAGCACAGATACGCAGTATTTT CASSQPPGTSGASTDTQYF
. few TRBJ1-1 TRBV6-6 TGTGCCAGCAGTTCTTACATTGAAGCTTTCTTT CASSSYIEAFF
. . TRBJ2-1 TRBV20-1 TGCAGTGCTCTTTCCCGGGAGCAGTTCTTC CSALSREQFF
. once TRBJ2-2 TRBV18 TGTGCCAGCTCACCACGGTCTACGAACACCGGGGAGCTGTTTTTT CASSPRSTNTGELFF
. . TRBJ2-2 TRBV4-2 TGTGCCAGCAGCCAGGAACTCGGGGCGAACACCGGGGAGCTGTTTTTT CASSQELGANTGELFF
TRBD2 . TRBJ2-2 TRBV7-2 TGTGCCAGCAGCTCCTGGACTAGCGGGCGAACCGGGGAGCTGTTTTTT CASSSWTSGRTGELFF
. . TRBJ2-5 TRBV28 TGTGCCATCGGGATCGAGACCCAGTACTTC CAIGIETQYF
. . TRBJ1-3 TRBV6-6 TGTGCCAGCAGAGCCTCAAACTCTGGAAACACCATATATTTT CASRASNSGNTIYF
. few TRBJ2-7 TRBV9 TGTGCCAGCAGCGTGGGGCAACAGGGATGGCAGTACTTC CASSVGQQGWQYF
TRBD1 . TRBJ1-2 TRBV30 TGTGCCTGGAGCGGGGGACAGGACTATGGCTACACCTTC CAWSGGQDYGYTF
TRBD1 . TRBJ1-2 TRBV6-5 TGTGCCAGCAGGGGACAGGGGAACTATGGCTACACCTTC CASRGQGNYGYTF
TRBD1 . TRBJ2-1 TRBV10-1 TGCGCCAGCAGCACCCCGGGACAGAGCTACAATGAGCAGTTCTTC CASSTPGQSYNEQFF
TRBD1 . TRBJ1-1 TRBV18 TGTGCCAGCTCCCCCGCACAGGGGAGAGTGTTT CASSPAQGRVF
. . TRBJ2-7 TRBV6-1 TGTGCCAGCAGTTTTGTCGGGACGGCCTCCTACGAGCAGTACTTC CASSFVGTASYEQYF
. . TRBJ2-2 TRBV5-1 TGCGCCAGCACTCGGGACTTATCCGGGGAGCTGTTTTTT CASTRDLSGELFF
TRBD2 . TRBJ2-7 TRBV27 TGTGCCAGCAGTTTTCACTACCTAGCGGGGGCCACCTACGAGCAGTACTTC CASSFHYLAGATYEQYF
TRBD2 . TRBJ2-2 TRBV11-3 TGTGCCAGCAGCTCTCGGGAGGCCGGGGAGCTGTTTTTT CASSSREAGELFF
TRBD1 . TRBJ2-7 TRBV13 TGTGCCAGCAGCTCTGGACAGGGCGGCGAGCAGTACTTC CASSSGQGGEQYF
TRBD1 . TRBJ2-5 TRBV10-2 TGCGCCAGCAGCCAGACAGGGGACTACCAAGAGACCCAGTACTTC CASSQTGDYQETQYF
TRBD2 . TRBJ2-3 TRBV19 TGTGCCAGTAGTGGGGGACTAGCGGGGGGAACACCTAGCACAGATACGCAGTATTTT CASSGGLAGGTPSTDTQYF
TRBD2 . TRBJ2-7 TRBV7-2 TGTGCCAGCAGCCCATCTAGCGGGGGGGCCTCGAGCGAGCAGTACTTC CASSPSSGGASSEQYF
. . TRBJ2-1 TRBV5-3 TGTGCCAGAAGCTTGGCCAGGCCAGAAAACAATGAGCAGTTCTTC CARSLARPENNEQFF
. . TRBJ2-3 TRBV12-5 TGTGCTAGTGGCCTAGGCGTCGCAGATACGCAGTATTTT CASGLGVADTQYF
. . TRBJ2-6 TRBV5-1 TGCGCCAGCAGCTTTGGGGCTGGGGCCAACGTCCTGACTTTC CASSFGAGANVLTF
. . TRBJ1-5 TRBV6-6 TGTGCCAGCAGTTACTCGTGGGGTCAGCCCCAGCATTTT CASSYSWGQPQHF
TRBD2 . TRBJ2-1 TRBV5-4 TGTGCCAGCAGCGTTTTAGCGGGGGGGCTCGAAGAGCAGTTCTTC CASSVLAGGLEEQFF
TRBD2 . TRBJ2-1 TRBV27 TGTGCCAGCTGGCCTAGCGGGAGATTCCATGAGCAGTTCTTC CASWPSGRFHEQFF
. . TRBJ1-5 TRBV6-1 TGTGCCAGCAGGAGGCCAGGGTATCAGCCCCAGCATTTT CASRRPGYQPQHF
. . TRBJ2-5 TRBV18 TGTGCCAGCTCTACTCAGCAGGGTGGGCAAGAGACCCAGTACTTC CASSTQQGGQETQYF
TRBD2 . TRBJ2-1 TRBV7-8 TGTGCCAGCAGCGGCCGACTAGCGGGGTTGGGTAATGAGCAGTTCTTC CASSGRLAGLGNEQFF
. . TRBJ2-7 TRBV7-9 TGTGCCAGCAGCCCTAACTACGAGCAGTACTTC CASSPNYEQYF
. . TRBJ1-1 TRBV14 TGTGCCAGCAGCCGCACACAGGGTCGGGGGACTGAAGCTTTCTTT CASSRTQGRGTEAFF
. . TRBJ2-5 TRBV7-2 TGTGCCAGCAGCTCGCCGGGCGTCCAAGAGACCCAGTACTTC CASSSPGVQETQYF
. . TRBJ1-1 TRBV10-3 TGTGCCATCAGCCCAAGCTTTGGGACTGAAGCTTTCTTT CAISPSFGTEAFF
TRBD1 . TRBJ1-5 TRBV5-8 TGTGCCAGCAGCAGACAGGGGGGTAGCAATCAGCCCCAGCATTTT CASSRQGGSNQPQHF